This T cell receptor (beta chain) emerged from a study of blood T cells in healthy people across ages. Study background: Roughly one uniquely barcoded beta molecule per two T cells was captured.

This clonotype occurred many times. V gave up 4 bases and J gave up 4 bases; unmatched junction bases: 9. In germline, CDR1 is SGHRS, CDR2 YFSETQ. The CDR3 is made up of 16 amino acids. It was with a sample-barcoded 5' primer and a J-beta primer mix that a second PCR of about 6 to 12 cycles was run. Each cDNA molecule carried a tag from a template-switch adaptor that contained 12 random nucleotides. TCRdb analysed the 5' RACE reads with MiXCR anew, one entry per CDR3 protein. This sample yields 1.5 million to 2 million distinct CDR3 sequences, of which about 30% are seen a single time; over 7% belongs to the top ten.

The rearrangement uses TRBV5-1 and TRBJ2-5; 11 bases are a match to TRBD1. The sequence came from a woman in her twenties or thirties in good health. Sequenced material: blood. This CDR3 is CASSPSPGTGGETQYF. For the CDR3, the DNA is TGCGCCAGCAGCCCCAGTCCCGGGACAGGGGGAGAGACCCAGTACTTC. Complete variable domain (other parts from reference TRBV5-1 and TRBJ2-5): KAGVTQTPRYLIKTRGQQVTLSCSPISGHRSVSWYQQTPGQGLQFLFEYFSETQRNKGNFPGRFSGRQFSNSRSEMNVSTLELGDSALYLCASSPSPGTGGETQYFGPGTRLLVL.